Presented here are 28 T cell receptor beta chains from one specimen sequenced in a study of CD8 T cells in ankylosing spondylitis. TCRdb fed the 5' RACE reads into MiXCR, producing one record per CDR3 protein. The sample contains 300,000 to 400,000 distinct CDR3 sequences, approximately 10% of which appear only once. The sequencing input was blood, either unsorted or a sorted T cell fraction (not recorded which). Receptors were obtained from a female donor with ankylosing spondylitis or in good health (not recorded which).

At least ten counts were recorded for this clonotype. This chain connects TRBV10-2 to TRBJ2-1, with 7 bases that match TRBD2. V lost 8 bases and J lost 6; bases outside the gene matches: 10. The CDR3 loop spans 14 amino acids. Germline CDR1 reads WSHSY; CDR2 reads SAAADI. The CDR3 DNA follows: TGCGCCAGCTCTGAGCGGGTAGCGGGCAATGAGCAGTTCTTC. Residues: CASSERVAGNEQFF.

V and J are TRBV7-3 and TRBJ2-1; perhaps TRBD1 as D (6 bases). Trimming removed 5 bases at V and 1 base at J, with 9 bases between. Germline V gene sequence: CDR1 SGHTA, CDR2 FQGTGA. The CDR3 covers 14 residues. The chain's CDR3 is CASSPDRSYNEQFF. The CDR3 coding sequence is TGTGCCAGCAGCCCCGACAGGTCCTACAATGAGCAGTTCTTC.

The CDR3 protein is CAKEGPSGNTIYF. CDR3 DNA: TGTGCCAAAGAAGGACCCTCTGGAAACACCATATATTTT. The chain is built from TRBV2 and TRBJ1-3; unclear D gene. From germline, CDR1 is SNHLY and CDR2 FYNNEI. The CDR3 spans 13 residues. Trimming took 10 bases from V and 0 from J, leaving 10 bases between them.

The chain has TRBV6-2 or TRBV6-3 and TRBJ2-1; 14 bases fit TRBD2. CDR3 length equals 17 residues. Germline assignment: CDR1 MNHEY and CDR2 SVGEGT. V was pared by 6 bases and J by 3 bases, with 7 bases of the junction left unmatched. The CDR3 DNA sequence: TGTGCCAGCAGCCAAGGACTAGCGGGAGGCCGCTACAATGAGCAGTTCTTC. The encoded protein is CASSQGLAGGRYNEQFF.

The rearrangement joins TRBV5-5 to TRBJ2-3; D is perhaps TRBD1 (6 bases). In germline, CDR1 is SGHKS, CDR2 YYEKEE (reference sequence). The CDR3 is 15 residues long. The V gene lost 0 bases and the J gene lost 5 bases, with 13 bases spanning the gap. CDR3 nucleotide sequence: TGTGCCAGCAGCTTGGCCCCAGGGGACATAGATACGCAGTATTTT. Amino acid sequence: CASSLAPGDIDTQYF. The complete variable domain, with remaining parts taken from reference TRBV5-5 and TRBJ2-3, reads DAGVTQSPTHLIKTRGQQVTLRCSPISGHKSVSWYQQVLGQGPQFIFQYYEKEERGRGNFPDRFSARQFPNYSSELNVNALLLGDSALYLCASSLAPGDIDTQYFGPGTRLTVL.

The genes are TRBV20-1 and TRBJ2-1; 14 bases agree with TRBD2. Unmatched junction bases numbered 16, after V lost 0 bases and J lost 3 bases. The CDR3 covers 21 residues. In germline, CDR1 is DFQATT, CDR2 SNEGSKA (reference sequence). CDR3 in DNA: TGCAGTGCTAGAGATCTTAGAGGACTAGCGGGAGGAGGGGCCTTCTACAATGAGCAGTTCTTC. Protein sequence: CSARDLRGLAGGGAFYNEQFF.

This clonotype has just a few counts. V and J are TRBV30 and TRBJ2-3; 10 bases line up with TRBD2. V shed 7 bases and J 2 bases; nucleotides not matched to a gene: 9. Germline V gene data show CDR1 as GTSNPN and CDR2 as SVGIG (reference sequence). CDR3 length: 15 amino acids. The CDR3 loop is CASARTSGLTDTQYF. CDR3 nucleotides: TGTGCCTCGGCCCGGACTAGCGGTCTCACAGATACGCAGTATTTT.

This clonotype appeared once. The J gene is TRBJ2-7, the V gene TRBV28, with TRBD1 matching over 7 bases. This CDR3 is 14 amino acids long. V dropped 5 bases and J dropped 3; count of bases not matched to a gene: 7. Germline assignment: CDR1 MDHEN and CDR2 SYDVKM. CDR3 sequence reads: CASSPGQRNYEQYF. The CDR3 nucleotides are TGTGCCAGCAGTCCGGGACAGAGAAACTACGAGCAGTACTTC.

This clonotype occurred many times. As DNA, the CDR3 is TGTGCCAGCAGCCAAGATCGCTCCTACGAGCAGTACTTC. Translated: CASSQDRSYEQYF. The genes are TRBV11-2 and TRBJ2-7; D is uncertain. The CDR3 extends over 13 amino acids. Per germline, CDR1 SGHAT and CDR2 FQNNGV. The V end was cut by 5 bases, the J end by 0 bases, with 8 bases between. Variable domain in full (rest from reference TRBV11-2 and TRBJ2-7): EAGVAQSPRYKIIEKRQSVAFWCNPISGHATLYWYQQILGQGPKLLIQFQNNGVVDDSQLPKDRFSAERLKGVDSTLKIQPAKLEDSAVYLCASSQDRSYEQYFGPGTRLTVT.

This clonotype was picked up many times. The rearrangement joins TRBV30 to TRBJ2-5; D is perhaps TRBD2 (7 bases). Per the germline V gene, CDR1 is GTSNPN and CDR2 is SVGIG (reference sequence). Between the trimmed V and J ends, which lost 0 bases and 4 bases, there was a span of 9 bases. This CDR3 spans 13 amino acids. The DNA of the CDR3 is TGTGCCTGGAGTGTACGGGGGGCAGAGACCCAGTACTTC. It yields the protein CAWSVRGAETQYF.

The chain couples TRBV29-1 to TRBJ1-2, with TRBD1 as a possible D gene (5 bases). Between the trimmed V and J ends, which lost 0 bases and 8 bases, there was a span of 7 bases. The CDR3 has 11 residues. Germline lookup yields CDR1 SQVTM and CDR2 ANQGSEA. The CDR3 nucleotides read TGCAGCGTTGAAGATCGGGGGGGCTACACCTTC. Translating gives CSVEDRGGYTF. Variable domain in full (rest from reference TRBV29-1 and TRBJ1-2): SAVISQKPSRDICQRGTSLTIQCQVDSQVTMMFWYRQQPGQSLTLIATANQGSEATYESGFVIDKFPISRPNLTFSTLTVSNMSPEDSSIYLCSVEDRGGYTFGSGTRLTVV.

The chain links TRBV7-7 to TRBJ2-3, with D perhaps matching TRBD1 (6 bases). Trimming cost V 1 base and J 5 bases, with 10 bases left between them. In germline, CDR1 is SSHAT, CDR2 FNYEAQ (reference sequence). The CDR3 spans 14 residues. The CDR3 DNA is TGTGCCAGCAGCTTAGAGGGCAGGGGAGATACGCAGTATTTT. It translates to CASSLEGRGDTQYF. The entire variable domain, with the rest obtained from reference TRBV7-7 and TRBJ2-3, is as follows: GAGVSQSPRYKVTKRGQDVTLRCDPISSHATLYWYQQALGQGPEFLTYFNYEAQPDKSGLPSDRFSAERPEGSISTLTIQRTEQRDSAMYRCASSLEGRGDTQYFGPGTRLTVL.

This clonotype has only a few counts. This chain connects TRBV20-1 to TRBJ1-5; 8 bases agree with TRBD1. Trimming took 0 bases from V and 0 from J; bases not matched to a gene: 7. Germline V gene lookup returns CDR1 DFQATT and CDR2 SNEGSKA (reference sequence). The CDR3 consists of 17 residues. This CDR3 is CSARDYRGYNSNQPQHF. The CDR3 nucleotides are TGCAGTGCTAGAGATTACAGGGGGTACAATAGCAATCAGCCCCAGCATTTT.

Comment on this clonotype: Being one base from a much bigger clone, this may be a read error. The chain couples TRBV6-1 to TRBJ2-1; 9 nucleotides line up with TRBD2. Germline V gene lookup returns CDR1 MNHNS and CDR2 SASEGT. The CDR3 has 13 amino acids. The DNA for the CDR3 is TGTGCCGGCAGTGGTAGCGGGAGCTATGAGCAGTTCTTC. This translates into CAGSGSGSYEQFF.

This clonotype was recorded many times. This chain uses TRBV5-1 with TRBJ2-5; D is undetermined. The CDR3 totals 14 residues. Germline V gives CDR1 SGHRS, CDR2 YFSETQ. V gave up 2 bases and J gave up 1 base, with 9 bases separating them. The CDR3 coding sequence is TGCGCCAGCAGCTTAAAAAATAGCCAAGAGACCCAGTACTTC. Residues: CASSLKNSQETQYF.

This clonotype was detected many times. The rearrangement uses TRBV28 and TRBJ1-5; TRBD1 might be the D (6 bases). Trimming cost V 5 bases and J 11 bases, with 22 bases left between them. The CDR3 consists of 15 residues. Per the germline V gene, CDR1 is MDHEN and CDR2 is SYDVKM. CDR3 nucleotide sequence: TGTGCCAGCAGTAAAAACCTAGGGGGGGCGGGAGCCCAGCATTTT. This encodes CASSKNLGGAGAQHF. The full variable domain, its missing parts supplied by reference TRBV28 and TRBJ1-5, is DVKVTQSSRYLVKRTGEKVFLECVQDMDHENMFWYRQDPGLGLRLIYFSYDVKMKEKGDIPEGYSVSREKKERFSLILESASTNQTSMYLCASSKNLGGAGAQHFGDGTRLSIL.

At least ten counts were recorded for this clonotype. J is TRBJ2-3 and V is TRBV20-1; 8 nucleotides match TRBD2. Trimming took 5 bases from V and 0 from J; bases not matched to a gene: 4. The length of the CDR3 is 14 residues. Germline CDR1 is DFQATT and CDR2 is SNEGSKA (reference sequence). This chain's CDR3 is CSASKRESTDTQYF. In nucleotides, the CDR3 is TGCAGTGCTTCAAAGCGGGAGAGCACAGATACGCAGTATTTT.

This clonotype was observed at least ten times. The chain recombines TRBV6-5 with TRBJ1-5, with D possibly being TRBD1 (5 bases). Trimming removed 2 bases from V and 4 bases from J, with 12 bases in between. The CDR3 totals 15 residues. CDR1 and CDR2 from the germline V gene are MNHEY and SVGAGI. CDR3 bases: TGTGCCAGCAGTTACCAGAGACAGCCTAATCAGCCCCAGCATTTT. Translated: CASSYQRQPNQPQHF.

This clonotype came up a few times. This chain joins TRBV12-3 or TRBV12-4 and TRBJ2-7; D might be TRBD1 or TRBD2, each matching 6 bases. This CDR3 spans 12 amino acids. Trimming removed 10 bases at V and 0 bases at J, with 10 bases between. As DNA, the CDR3 is TGTGCCACCGGGGGCAGCTCCTACGAGCAGTACTTC. This codes for CATGGSSYEQYF.

Comment on this clonotype: This clone may be a read error of a much larger clone one base away. This rearrangement joins TRBV6-1 to TRBJ1-5; 10 positions match TRBD1. This CDR3 has 15 amino acids. CDR1 is MNHNS and CDR2 is SASEGT in the germline V gene. CDR3 amino acids: CASRLTGGANQPLHF. In nucleotides, the CDR3 is TGTGCCAGCAGACTGACAGGGGGCGCGAATCAGCCCCTGCATTTT.

This clonotype was observed many times. The chain is built from TRBV10-3 and TRBJ2-2; a weak D match, TRBD2 (6 bases). The germline V gene encodes CDR1 ENHRY and CDR2 SYGVKD. The CDR3 has 14 amino acids. V was cut by 8 bases and J by 5 bases, with 15 bases left in between. This CDR3 reads CAIRGDGGTGELFF. The CDR3 nucleotides are TGTGCCATCCGGGGAGACGGGGGAACCGGGGAGCTGTTTTTT.

This clonotype was seen many times. This sequence joins TRBV6-2 or TRBV6-3 and TRBJ2-1; D call uncertain. There are 12 residues in the CDR3. Germline V gene sequence: CDR1 MNHEY, CDR2 SVGEGT. The V end was cut by 8 bases, the J end by 0 bases, with 5 bases between. As DNA, the CDR3 is TGTGCCAGCGCGAGCTCCTACAATGAGCAGTTCTTC. The encoded protein is CASASSYNEQFF.

This clonotype was found a few times. The chain joins TRBV4-3 to TRBJ2-3, with D perhaps TRBD2 (5 bases). The CDR3 runs 14 residues. V was pared by 5 bases and J by 5 bases, with 14 bases between. From germline, CDR1 is LGHNA and CDR2 YSLEER. CDR3 coding DNA: TGCGCCAGCAGCTCTACTATTCGGGGAGATACGCAGTATTTT. Translating it yields CASSSTIRGDTQYF.

V usage is TRBV7-2 and J usage is TRBJ2-3, with 9 bases identical to TRBD2. The germline gives CDR1 SGHTA, CDR2 FQGNSA. This CDR3 contains 17 residues. V shed 4 bases, J shed 4 bases, and the junction held 12 bases outside the gene matches. CDR3: CASSSDPSGGFADTQYF. Here the CDR3 DNA reads TGTGCCAGCAGCTCGGACCCAAGCGGGGGGTTTGCAGATACGCAGTATTTT.

V gene TRBV20-1 combines with J gene TRBJ2-3; the match to TRBD2 covers 8 bases. CDR1 DFQATT and CDR2 SNEGSKA come from the germline V gene (reference sequence). Unmatched junction bases numbered 13, after V lost 3 bases and J lost 5 bases. The CDR3 is 16 amino acids. The CDR3 spells CSASPRDGRAGDTQYF. CDR3 in DNA: TGCAGTGCTAGTCCCCGCGACGGGAGGGCCGGAGATACGCAGTATTTT.

The rearrangement uses TRBV28 and TRBJ2-1; maybe TRBD2 (5 bases). Trimming shortened V by 2 bases and J by 8 bases, and 10 bases separated the two germline ends. CDR3 size: 13 residues. The germline V gene encodes CDR1 MDHEN and CDR2 SYDVKM. The CDR3 spells CASSLGGVHEQFF. In DNA, the CDR3 is TGTGCCAGCAGTTTAGGAGGAGTACATGAGCAGTTCTTC.

This clonotype appeared many times. The J gene is TRBJ1-5, the V gene TRBV27; no definite D call. Germline V gene sequence: CDR1 MNHEY, CDR2 SMNVEV (reference sequence). Trimming shortened V by 5 bases and J by 1 base, and 12 bases separated the two germline ends. The CDR3 spans 15 residues. DNA for the CDR3: TGTGCCAGCAGTCTACGACAAGCCAGCAATCAGCCCCAGCATTTT. Protein sequence: CASSLRQASNQPQHF.

This clonotype was detected only a few times. This chain links TRBV6-1 with TRBJ2-1; 8 nucleotides agree with TRBD2. This CDR3 spans 16 amino acids. Germline loops: CDR1 MNHNS, CDR2 SASEGT. V trimming: 7 bases; J trimming: 7 bases; junction bases outside the gene matches: 15. CDR3 region: CASTPHRAGVRNEQFF. CDR3 bases: TGTGCCAGCACCCCCCACAGAGCGGGAGTGAGGAATGAGCAGTTCTTC.